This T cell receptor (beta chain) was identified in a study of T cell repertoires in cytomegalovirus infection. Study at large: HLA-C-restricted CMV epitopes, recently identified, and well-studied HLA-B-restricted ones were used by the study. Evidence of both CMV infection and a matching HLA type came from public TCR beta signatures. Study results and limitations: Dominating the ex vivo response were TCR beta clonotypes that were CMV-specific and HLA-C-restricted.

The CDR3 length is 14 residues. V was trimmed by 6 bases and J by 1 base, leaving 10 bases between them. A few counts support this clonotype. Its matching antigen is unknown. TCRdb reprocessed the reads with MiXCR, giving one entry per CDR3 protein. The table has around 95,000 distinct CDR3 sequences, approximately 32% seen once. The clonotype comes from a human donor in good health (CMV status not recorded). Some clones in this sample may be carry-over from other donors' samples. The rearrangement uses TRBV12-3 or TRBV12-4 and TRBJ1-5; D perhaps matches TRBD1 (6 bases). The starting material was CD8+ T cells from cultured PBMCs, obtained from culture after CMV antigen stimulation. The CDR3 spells CASRQGGSNQPQHF. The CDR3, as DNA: TGTGCCAGCAGACAAGGGGGGAGCAATCAGCCCCAGCATTTT.